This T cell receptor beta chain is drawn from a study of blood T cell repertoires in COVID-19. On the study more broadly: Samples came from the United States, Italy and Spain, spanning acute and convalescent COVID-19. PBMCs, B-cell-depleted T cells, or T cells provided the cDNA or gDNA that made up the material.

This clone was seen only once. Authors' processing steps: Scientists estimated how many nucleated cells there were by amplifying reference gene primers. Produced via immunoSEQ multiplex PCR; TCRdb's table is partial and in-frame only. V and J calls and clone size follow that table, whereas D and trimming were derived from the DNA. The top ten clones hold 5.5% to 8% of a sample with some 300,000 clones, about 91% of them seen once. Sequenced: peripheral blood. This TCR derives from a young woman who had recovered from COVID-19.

The CDR3 here is CSVVINGGYEQYF. The DNA of the CDR3 is TGCAGCGTTGTCATCAATGGCGGCTACGAGCAGTACTTC. The V call is TRBV29-1, the J call TRBJ2-7; no clear D gene. Deletions cut 4 bases from V and 3 bases from J, with 13 bases between. The CDR3 is 13 residues long. Germline CDR1 reads SQVTM; CDR2 reads ANQGSEA.